Sequencing of this TCR beta chain was carried out in a study of shared clonotypes between healthy human individuals. Sequenced by immunoSEQ multiplex PCR; TCRdb stores in-frame clones only, minus some. The table lists 500,000 or so clones, roughly 95% of them singletons, with approximately 0.06% in the top ten. V lost 5 bases to trimming and J lost 2 bases; unmatched junction nucleotides: 8. The CDR3 has 15 residues. Per the germline V gene, CDR1 is SGHAT and CDR2 is FQNNGV. Donors comprised healthy HIV-negative adults lacking recent acute infections or vaccinations. Each donor was a Caucasian adult residing in Nashville, Tennessee. This clone is a singleton in its sample.

Sequencing input: naive CD4+ T cells sorted from blood. Subset reported: CD45RA+ positively selected. This clonotype was sampled from a woman aged 25-40 years in good health. The V and J genes are TRBV11-2 and TRBJ2-7; 8 positions match TRBD2. The DNA for the CDR3 is TGTGCCAGCAGCCCTACTAGCGGTGAACCCTACGAGCAGTACTTC. Protein product: CASSPTSGEPYEQYF.